This paragraph reports one TCR beta chain. Its antigen is unidentified. CDR1 is SGHAT, CDR2 FQNNGV, per germline. The CDR3 is 15 residues long. J was trimmed by 4 bases and V by 5 bases; bases with no gene match: 7. This entry comes from a study of OX40 agonist ivuxolimab in advanced cancers. In the study overall: Therapy given before enrollment (anti-PD-1, anti-PD-L1 or anti-CTLA-4) was allowed, and under 45% had some. Findings and caveats of the study: The average count of expanded clones was higher among CD8+ T cells than among CD4+. What antigens the expanded peripheral T cells recognized was never established.

Only in-frame clones appear in the TCRdb table, and some are missing; sequencing was by immunoSEQ multiplex PCR. The data contain about 58,000 clones, more than 70% of them singletons. The rearrangement links TRBV11-2 to TRBJ1-4; 7 bases match TRBD1. This TCR was sampled from an adult with an advanced solid tumor such as melanoma, head and neck, liver or kidney cancer. The starting material was CD4+ or CD8+ T cells sorted from blood, obtained in a trial of the OX40 agonist ivuxolimab. The CDR3 loop reads CASSQNRGGNEKLFF. The CDR3 DNA is TGTGCCAGCAGCCAGAACAGGGGCGGTAATGAAAAACTGTTTTTT.